Presented here are 31 T cell receptor beta chains from one specimen sequenced in a study of shared clonotypes between healthy human individuals. Only in-frame clones appear in the TCRdb table, and some are missing; sequencing was by immunoSEQ multiplex PCR. The data hold a few million clones, with approximately 95% observed a single time. Sequenced sample: naive CD4+ T cells sorted from blood. The subset denotes: CD45RA+ positively selected. These receptor sequences come from a man younger than 30 in good health.

As to this clone: This specimen includes other DNA sequences encoding the same CDR3. The J gene is TRBJ1-5, the V gene TRBV28; D is ambiguous. Trimming shortened V by 3 bases and J by 2 bases, and 2 bases separated the two germline ends. The CDR3 contains 12 residues. Germline CDR1 and CDR2: MDHEN and SYDVKM. CDR3 protein: CASSLGNQPQHF. In DNA, the CDR3 is TGTGCCAGCAGTTTGGGCAATCAGCCCCAGCATTTT.

V and J are TRBV6-6 and TRBJ1-4; no clear D gene. The germline CDR1 and CDR2 sequences are MNHNY and SVGAGI (reference sequence). This CDR3 is built from 15 residues. V was trimmed by 6 bases and J by 0 bases, leaving 11 bases between them. The CDR3 sequence: CASRHGVATNEKLFF. DNA of the CDR3: TGTGCCAGCAGACACGGGGTTGCAACTAATGAAAAACTGTTTTTT.

V usage is TRBV29-1 and J usage is TRBJ1-2; D not resolved. The V end was cut by 3 bases, the J end by 8 bases, with 10 bases between. The CDR3 covers 11 residues. Germline V gene data show CDR1 as SQVTM and CDR2 as ANQGSEA. As DNA, the CDR3 is TGCAGCGTTGAGGAGAACGGAGGCTACACCTTC. Translation: CSVEENGGYTF.

A word on this clone: The same CDR3 can be traced to other DNA sequences in this sample. The chain uses TRBV29-1 and TRBJ1-2; D might be TRBD1 (5 bases). The V and J ends lost 6 bases and 2 bases respectively, with 7 bases between them. The CDR3 extends over 11 amino acids. From germline, CDR1 is SQVTM and CDR2 ANQGSEA. The CDR3 here is CSVGGNYGYTF. The DNA for the CDR3 is TGCAGCGTCGGGGGGAACTATGGCTACACCTTC.

The rearrangement links TRBV7-2 to TRBJ2-7; 8 bases line up with TRBD1. The V gene's germline CDR1 is SGHTA and CDR2 FQGNSA. This CDR3 region has 15 residues. J was trimmed by 6 bases and V by 5 bases; bases with no gene match: 12. The CDR3 loop is CASSLGQGILGEQYF. The DNA of the CDR3 is TGTGCCAGCAGCCTCGGACAGGGTATCCTCGGCGAGCAGTACTTC. The full variable domain, in which reference TRBV7-2 and TRBJ2-7 provide the parts outside the CDR3, is GAGVSQSPSNKVTEKGKDVELRCDPISGHTALYWYRQSLGQGLEFLIYFQGNSAPDKSGLPSDRFSAERTGGSVSTLTIQRTQQEDSAVYLCASSLGQGILGEQYFGPGTRLTVT.

This clone was counted once. V and J are TRBV6-6 and TRBJ1-5; no reliable D call. Germline V gene sequence: CDR1 MNHNY, CDR2 SVGAGI (reference sequence). The V and J ends lost 0 bases and 0 bases respectively, with 9 bases between them. CDR3 length: 16 residues. As DNA, the CDR3 is TGTGCCAGCAGTTACTCGACGGAGAGTAGCAATCAGCCCCAGCATTTT. Translating gives CASSYSTESSNQPQHF.

Comments on this clone: One junction end disagrees with the germline gene, perhaps due to a read error. V gene TRBV6-1 combines with J gene TRBJ2-2; a weak D match, TRBD1 (6 bases). The CDR3 has 16 residues. Per germline, CDR1 MNHNS and CDR2 SASEGT. The DNA for the CDR3 is TGTGCCACCAGTGGACAGTTAGGTGGGAACACCGGGGAGCTGTTTTTT. Translated: CATSGQLGGNTGELFF.

The chain combines TRBV25-1 with TRBJ1-1; D is uncertain. The CDR3 has 12 amino acids. Germline V gene data show CDR1 as MGHDK and CDR2 as SYGVNS. Trimming cost V 4 bases and J 1 base, with 4 bases left between them. For the CDR3, the DNA is TGTGCCAGCAGTGCTAAGAACACTGAAGCTTTCTTT. Its translation is CASSAKNTEAFF.

This clone was seen only once. This sequence joins TRBV18 and TRBJ1-1; TRBD1 aligns across 9 bases. The junction had 11 bases not matched to a gene; V was cut back by 2 bases and J by 10 bases. CDR1 KGHSH and CDR2 LQKENI come from the germline V gene. The CDR3 has 15 residues. DNA of the CDR3: TGTGCCAGCTCACCATCGACAGGGGGAGTTATAGCAGCTTTCTTT. Amino acid sequence: CASSPSTGGVIAAFF.

The chain has TRBV30 and TRBJ2-1, with a tentative D call TRBD2 (6 bases). Germline values: CDR1 GTSNPN, CDR2 SVGIG (reference sequence). With 1 base removed from V and 13 bases from J, the gap between germline ends came to 17 bases. The CDR3 covers 13 residues. Written as DNA, the CDR3 is TGTGCCTGGAGTGCCCCACTAGCCCTCCTTCAGTTCTTC. As protein: CAWSAPLALLQFF.

The chain has TRBV5-1 and TRBJ2-1; possibly TRBD2 for D (6 bases). V lost 2 bases and J 7 bases, leaving 16 bases between the germline ends. This CDR3 is built from 15 residues. Germline V gene lookup returns CDR1 SGHRS and CDR2 YFSETQ. This chain's CDR3 is CASSLTSGPLNEQFF. DNA for the CDR3: TGCGCCAGCAGCTTAACCAGCGGGCCCCTTAATGAGCAGTTCTTC.

The CDR3 nucleotides read TGTGCCAGCTCACCCGCCGACAGGGCGAACACTGAAGCTTTCTTT. Protein sequence: CASSPADRANTEAFF. The chain employs TRBV18 and TRBJ1-1, with 7 bases fitting TRBD1. CDR3 size: 15 residues. Germline-derived CDR1 and CDR2 are KGHSH and LQKENI. After removal of 3 bases from V and 1 base from J, the junction contained 5 bases not matched to a gene.

J is TRBJ2-3 and V is TRBV30; D call uncertain. Trimming shortened V by 5 bases and J by 9 bases, and 9 bases separated the two germline ends. Germline CDR1 GTSNPN, CDR2 SVGIG (reference sequence). CDR3 size: 10 residues. The CDR3 nucleotides are TGTGCCTGGGGAAGGGAAACGCAGTATTTT. Translation gives CAWGRETQYF.

Concerning this clone itself: The same CDR3 is also encoded by other DNA sequences in this sample. The J gene is TRBJ2-3, the V gene TRBV10-3; D unresolved. V was shortened by 3 bases and J by 2 bases, with 9 bases between the two germline ends. The length of the CDR3 is 14 residues. In germline, CDR1 is ENHRY, CDR2 SYGVKD. CDR3 sequence reads: CAISDSGSTDTQYF. Written as DNA, the CDR3 is TGTGCCATCAGTGATTCAGGATCCACAGATACGCAGTATTTT.

Here the CDR3 reads CASRQGIGELFF. The CDR3 DNA reads TGTGCCAGCAGACAGGGGATAGGGGAGCTGTTTTTT. The V call is TRBV2, the J call TRBJ2-2, with 7 bases fitting TRBD1. There are 12 residues in the CDR3. J lost 8 bases, V lost 6 bases, and 3 bases had no gene match. Per germline, CDR1 SNHLY and CDR2 FYNNEI.

The V call is TRBV6-1, the J call TRBJ1-5; D not resolved. V was trimmed by 6 bases and J by 9 bases, leaving 9 bases between them. CDR1 is MNHNS, CDR2 SASEGT, per germline. The CDR3 consists of 11 residues. This chain's CDR3 is CASSLTGPQHF. DNA of the CDR3: TGTGCCAGCAGCCTTACGGGGCCCCAGCATTTT.

The chain is built from TRBV5-1 and TRBJ2-5; 9 nucleotides line up with TRBD2. V gave up 4 bases and J gave up 2 bases; unmatched junction bases: 6. This CDR3 comprises 15 residues. Germline CDR1 is SGHRS and CDR2 is YFSETQ. The CDR3 DNA reads as TGCGCCAGCAGCGCCGGGACTAGCAGTCAAGAGACCCAGTACTTC. This translates into CASSAGTSSQETQYF.

Remarks on this clone: Other DNA sequences in the sample encode the same CDR3. The chain is built from TRBV2 and TRBJ1-1, with D perhaps matching TRBD1 (5 bases). Between the trimmed V and J ends, which lost 4 bases and 4 bases, there was a span of 10 bases. Germline assignment: CDR1 SNHLY and CDR2 FYNNEI. The CDR3 spans 13 residues. For the CDR3, the DNA is TGTGCCAGCAGTGGAGGGGTGGGCACTGAAGCTTTCTTT. It codes for CASSGGVGTEAFF. The full variable domain, in which reference TRBV2 and TRBJ1-1 provide the parts outside the CDR3, is EPEVTQTPSHQVTQMGQEVILRCVPISNHLYFYWYRQILGQKVEFLVSFYNNEISEKSEIFDDQFSVERPDGSNFTLKIRSTKLEDSAMYFCASSGGVGTEAFFGQGTRLTVV.

The gene calls are TRBV5-1 and TRBJ2-1, with D tentatively TRBD1 or TRBD2 (5 bases each). Germline V gene data show CDR1 as SGHRS and CDR2 as YFSETQ. CDR3 length equals 14 residues. Trimming cost V 4 bases and J 7 bases, with 15 bases left between them. The CDR3 DNA follows: TGCGCCAGCAGCAACCAAGGGACCCCAAATGAGCAGTTCTTC. Translated, it gives CASSNQGTPNEQFF.

This rearrangement joins TRBV5-8 to TRBJ2-7; D remains ambiguous. Trimming took off 0 bases at V and 0 bases at J, with 4 bases between the two ends. The CDR3 totals 13 residues. From germline, CDR1 is SGHTS and CDR2 YDEGEE. The CDR3 loop is CASSLGFSYEQYF. For the CDR3, the DNA is TGTGCCAGCAGCTTGGGTTTCTCCTACGAGCAGTACTTC.

This clone has only one observation. The chain uses TRBV7-8 and TRBJ2-1; 8 nucleotides line up with TRBD1. J was trimmed by 2 bases and V by 4 bases; bases with no gene match: 10. The CDR3 is 17 amino acids. From germline, CDR1 is SGHVS and CDR2 FQNEAQ. CDR3 in amino acids: CASSYPGGEVPYNEQFF. CDR3 nucleotide sequence: TGTGCCAGCAGCTACCCAGGGGGCGAGGTGCCCTACAATGAGCAGTTCTTC.

As for this clone: An end of the junction differs from the germline gene, which may be a read error. The chain joins TRBV7-7 to TRBJ2-1; no reliable D call. CDR1 and CDR2 from the germline V gene are SSHAT and FNYEAQ (reference sequence). There are 13 residues in the CDR3. In DNA form, the CDR3 reads TGTGCTAGCAGCTTATCCATCTACAATGAGCAGTTCTTC. Translating it yields CASSLSIYNEQFF.

The V gene is TRBV2, the J gene TRBJ1-3; D possibly corresponds to TRBD1 (5 bases). Germline assignment: CDR1 SNHLY and CDR2 FYNNEI. The CDR3 loop spans 16 amino acids. Trimming pared 5 bases from V and 4 bases from J, leaving 18 bases between. The CDR3 sequence: CASSLLEQAKGNTIYF. The CDR3 region has the DNA TGTGCCAGCAGTCTTCTGGAACAGGCTAAGGGAAACACCATATATTTT.

The chain has TRBV6-1 and TRBJ2-5; 7 bases line up with TRBD1. The germline V gene encodes CDR1 MNHNS and CDR2 SASEGT. The CDR3 has 15 residues. Trimming cost V 3 bases and J 0 bases; bases outside gene matches: 4. The CDR3 DNA sequence: TGTGCCAGCAGTGATTCACAGGGGTACCAAGAGACCCAGTACTTC. This sequence encodes CASSDSQGYQETQYF.

This chain joins TRBV28 and TRBJ2-7, with D possibly matching TRBD2 (6 bases). There are 14 residues in the CDR3. The germline V gene encodes CDR1 MDHEN and CDR2 SYDVKM. V gave up 5 bases and J gave up 0 bases, with 11 bases separating them. This CDR3 reads CASSTSGVSYEQYF. The DNA for the CDR3 is TGTGCCAGCAGTACATCGGGGGTCTCCTACGAGCAGTACTTC. Complete variable domain (other parts from reference TRBV28 and TRBJ2-7): DVKVTQSSRYLVKRTGEKVFLECVQDMDHENMFWYRQDPGLGLRLIYFSYDVKMKEKGDIPEGYSVSREKKERFSLILESASTNQTSMYLCASSTSGVSYEQYFGPGTRLTVT.

V is TRBV5-1 and J is TRBJ2-3; TRBD2 might be the D (6 bases). This CDR3 is 16 amino acids long. The V gene's germline CDR1 is SGHRS and CDR2 YFSETQ. V lost 4 bases and J lost 3, with 18 bases in between. Here the CDR3 DNA reads TGCGCCAGCAGCGGACTAAAGGGTGTCAGGACAGATACGCAGTATTTT. As protein: CASSGLKGVRTDTQYF.

The rearrangement uses TRBV6-7 and TRBJ1-6; D gene ambiguous. TRBV6-7 is classed as an ORF, of uncertain function. This CDR3 is built from 11 residues. The CDR3 DNA reads TGTGTCGGATATTATAATTCACCCCTCCACTTT. Encoded protein: CVGYYNSPLHF.

This clone was found a few times. The rearrangement uses TRBV2 and TRBJ2-1, with D possibly being TRBD1 (5 bases). Trimming removed 6 bases from V and 6 bases from J, with 6 bases in between. This CDR3 comprises 11 residues. Germline loops: CDR1 SNHLY, CDR2 FYNNEI. CDR3 sequence reads: CASSTGNEQFF. The CDR3 DNA reads as TGTGCCAGCAGCACAGGCAATGAGCAGTTCTTC.

The rearrangement uses TRBV13 and TRBJ2-5, with 8 positions matching TRBD2. Per germline, CDR1 PRHDT and CDR2 FYEKMQ (reference sequence). CDR3 length: 13 residues. The V and J ends lost 5 bases and 5 bases, in that order; junction bases with no gene match: 4. CDR3 nucleotide sequence: TGTGCCAGCAGCGAGGGACTAGTGGAGACCCAGTACTTC. Translating it yields CASSEGLVETQYF.

This clone was detected once. The gene calls are TRBV5-1 and TRBJ2-7; the match to TRBD2 covers 7 bases. Per the germline V gene, CDR1 is SGHRS and CDR2 is YFSETQ. The J segment lost 2 bases and the V segment lost 4 bases, leaving 12 bases of the junction unmatched. CDR3 length: 16 amino acids. The CDR3 protein is CASSASPGGATYEQYF. The CDR3 nucleotides read TGCGCCAGCAGCGCCAGTCCGGGGGGAGCGACCTACGAGCAGTACTTC. Looking up the rest from reference TRBV5-1 and TRBJ2-7 gives the full variable domain: KAGVTQTPRYLIKTRGQQVTLSCSPISGHRSVSWYQQTPGQGLQFLFEYFSETQRNKGNFPGRFSGRQFSNSRSEMNVSTLELGDSALYLCASSASPGGATYEQYFGPGTRLTVT.

V usage is TRBV6-1 and J usage is TRBJ1-5, with no clear D. The length of the CDR3 is 14 residues. Germline V gives CDR1 MNHNS, CDR2 SASEGT. Trimming removed 7 bases at V and 2 bases at J, with 12 bases between. This CDR3 reads CASNWGRGNQPQHF. CDR3 in DNA: TGTGCCAGCAATTGGGGAAGGGGCAATCAGCCCCAGCATTTT.